This is a list of T cell receptor beta chains from one sample in a study of shared clonotypes between healthy human individuals. Sequencing used immunoSEQ multiplex PCR; TCRdb keeps in-frame clones, though not all of them. The sample lists around 2.1 million clones, 93% seen once, with 1.5% to 2% in the top ten. The sample was naive CD8+ T cells from PBMCs. The receptors stem from a man aged 18 to 30 in good health. Some clones in this sample may be carry-over from other donors' samples. Both conserved end residues are part of each CDR3. Each record gives: D gene, clone size, J gene, V gene, CDR3 protein, CDR3 DNA. D genes are given only for firm matches. Where a row states a size, it is once, few, many or the class of an expanded clone; other rows omit it.

NA once TRBJ2-1 TRBV7-9 CASSSDRRPGPPNEQFF TGTGCCAGCAGCTCGGACCGGAGACCGGGACCGCCAAATGAGCAGTTCTTC
NA NA TRBJ2-7 TRBV27 CASSLTPGYEQYF TGTGCCAGCAGTTTAACCCCGGGCTACGAGCAGTACTTC
NA NA TRBJ2-7 TRBV9 CASSYGQTSYEQYF TGTGCCAGCAGCTACGGACAGACCTCCTACGAGCAGTACTTC
NA NA TRBJ2-1 TRBV5-4 CASSLKRERDNEQFF TGTGCCAGCAGCTTGAAACGGGAGAGAGACAATGAGCAGTTCTTC
TRBD1 NA TRBJ2-6 TRBV2 CASRWDRIHSGANVLTF TGTGCCAGCCGGTGGGACAGAATTCACTCTGGGGCCAACGTCCTGACTTTC
NA NA TRBJ2-7 TRBV2 CASIPLGEGSSYEQYF TGTGCCAGCATCCCCTTAGGCGAGGGAAGCTCCTACGAGCAGTACTTC
TRBD2 NA TRBJ2-1 TRBV7-3 CASSPVSGSRNEQFF TGTGCCAGCAGCCCGGTTAGCGGGAGCCGGAATGAGCAGTTCTTC
NA NA TRBJ2-1 TRBV30 CACNWENEQFF TGTGCCTGTAATTGGGAGAATGAGCAGTTCTTC
TRBD1 NA TRBJ2-5 TRBV12-5 CASGLVPGGGQETQYF TGTGCTAGTGGTTTGGTGCCAGGGGGCGGCCAAGAGACCCAGTACTTC
NA few TRBJ1-2 TRBV30 CAWSVRKGHPYGYTF TGTGCCTGGAGTGTACGTAAAGGTCACCCCTATGGCTACACCTTC
TRBD1 NA TRBJ2-5 TRBV2 CASSERGQGIVYETQYF TGTGCCAGCAGTGAACGGGGACAGGGAATTGTGTATGAGACCCAGTACTTC
NA NA TRBJ2-7 TRBV5-6 CASSWRAVNEQYF TGTGCCAGCAGCTGGCGGGCGGTCAACGAGCAGTACTTC
NA NA TRBJ2-7 TRBV9 CASSVGGNSYEQYF TGTGCCAGCAGCGTCGGCGGGAACTCCTACGAGCAGTACTTC
NA NA TRBJ1-2 TRBV7-6 CASSLFSGAPGLVGYTF TGTGCCAGCAGCTTATTTTCGGGGGCGCCCGGGCTGGTTGGCTACACCTTC
TRBD2 NA TRBJ2-5 TRBV5-1 CASSYPGTSEETQYF TGCGCCAGCAGCTATCCCGGGACTAGCGAAGAGACCCAGTACTTC
NA NA TRBJ2-1 TRBV7-9 CASSLQEGQFF TGTGCCAGCAGCTTACAGGAGGGGCAGTTCTTC
NA NA TRBJ2-2 TRBV6-5 CASSYSAVPNTGELFF TGTGCCAGCAGTTACTCTGCAGTCCCGAACACCGGGGAGCTGTTTTTT
TRBD1 NA TRBJ1-2 TRBV6-1 CASSEAPSGTGYYGYTF TGTGCCAGCAGTGAAGCGCCCTCCGGGACAGGGTACTATGGCTACACCTTC
NA NA TRBJ1-3 TRBV6-5 CASSYSRGSSGNTIYF TGTGCCAGCAGTTACTCGCGGGGTTCCTCTGGAAACACCATATATTTT
NA once TRBJ1-3 TRBV10-2 CASRGGAGNTIYF TGCGCCTCCCGAGGGGGGGCTGGAAACACCATATATTTT
NA NA TRBJ2-3 TRBV12-5 CASGLYPAESSTDTQYF TGTGCTAGTGGTTTGTACCCGGCAGAGTCTAGCACAGATACGCAGTATTTT
NA once TRBJ2-5 TRBV30 CAWSVRVGFLVRTQYF TGTGCCTGGAGTGTACGGGTGGGCTTTCTCGTGAGGACCCAGTACTTC
TRBD2 NA TRBJ2-1 TRBV19 CASTPGLAGVYNEQFF TGTGCCAGTACCCCCGGGCTAGCGGGAGTCTACAATGAGCAGTTCTTC
TRBD1 NA TRBJ2-7 TRBV2 CASRDRGGYEQYF TGTGCCAGCAGGGACAGGGGCGGTTACGAGCAGTACTTC
NA NA TRBJ1-1 TRBV29-1 CSVDPGSGTEAFF TGCAGCGTTGATCCCGGGAGTGGCACTGAAGCTTTCTTT
NA NA TRBJ1-4 TRBV23-1 CASRGPPHNEKLFF TGCGCCAGCAGAGGGCCGCCGCACAATGAAAAACTGTTTTTT
TRBD1 NA TRBJ2-1 TRBV4-1 CASSQGPGQGDDEQFF TGCGCCAGCAGCCAAGGGCCGGGACAGGGTGATGATGAGCAGTTCTTC
NA NA TRBJ1-1 TRBV11-3 CASSLRRNTEAFF TGTGCCAGCAGCCTCCGGAGGAACACTGAAGCTTTCTTT
NA NA TRBJ2-1 TRBV6-1 CASSEEGIWNEQFF TGTGCCAGCAGTGAGGAGGGGATTTGGAATGAGCAGTTCTTC
NA NA TRBJ2-1 TRBV19 CASSIDLRGIRAEQFF TGTGCCAGTAGTATAGATCTCCGGGGAATCCGGGCTGAGCAGTTCTTC
NA once TRBJ1-1 TRBV28 CASREQGNTEAFF TGTGCCAGTCGTGAACAGGGGAACACTGAAGCTTTCTTT
NA NA TRBJ2-1 TRBV5-6 CASSLVTGESYNEQFF TGTGCCAGCAGCTTGGTAACGGGGGAATCCTACAATGAGCAGTTCTTC
NA NA TRBJ1-5 TRBV19 CASSYRDNQPQHF TGTGCCAGTAGTTACAGGGATAATCAGCCCCAGCATTTT
NA NA TRBJ1-2 TRBV10-3 CATGGTRESDGYTF TGTGCCACGGGAGGAACCAGGGAGTCTGATGGCTACACCTTC
TRBD1 once TRBJ2-1 TRBV5-1 CASSFGTASSYNEQFF TGCGCCAGCAGCTTCGGGACAGCAAGCTCCTACAATGAGCAGTTCTTC
TRBD2 NA TRBJ2-7 TRBV6-6 CASSSGLADSYEQYF TGTGCCAGCAGCTCCGGACTAGCCGACTCCTACGAGCAGTACTTC
TRBD1 NA TRBJ2-2 TRBV29-1 CSVDGAGGSAGELFF TGCAGCGTTGATGGGGCAGGGGGTTCGGCCGGGGAGCTGTTTTTT
NA NA TRBJ1-1 TRBV28 CASSPLGEGVNTEAFF TGTGCCAGCAGTCCCCTCGGTGAGGGGGTGAACACTGAAGCTTTCTTT
NA NA TRBJ2-7 TRBV6-6 CASSLGAVSEQYF TGTGCCAGCAGTTTAGGGGCTGTATCCGAGCAGTACTTC
TRBD1 NA TRBJ2-7 TRBV9 CASSASGTGTYEQYF TGTGCCAGCAGCGCCTCCGGGACAGGAACCTACGAGCAGTACTTC
TRBD1 NA TRBJ1-1 TRBV19 CASSIRTGKGAEAFF TGTGCCAGTAGTATACGGACAGGGAAGGGAGCTGAAGCTTTCTTT
NA NA TRBJ2-7 TRBV6-1 CARTGTPESYEQYF TGTGCCAGGACCGGGACACCCGAATCCTACGAGCAGTACTTC
TRBD2 NA TRBJ2-1 TRBV18 CASSDPGLAGGPYEQFF TGTGCCAGCTCAGACCCGGGACTAGCGGGAGGGCCGTATGAGCAGTTCTTC
NA NA TRBJ1-1 TRBV19 CASSIDLYGRGSFF TGTGCCAGTAGTATAGATCTATATGGACGGGGCAGCTTCTTT
TRBD2 NA TRBJ2-7 TRBV29-1 CSVELLAGTYEQYF TGCAGCGTTGAGCTCCTAGCGGGTACCTACGAGCAGTACTTC
NA NA TRBJ1-4 TRBV4-1 CASSQDRSVTSEKLFF TGCGCCAGCAGCCAAGACAGGTCGGTGACGAGTGAAAAACTGTTTTTT
NA NA TRBJ1-5 TRBV19 CASNNPRRTAGNQPQHF TGTGCCAGTAACAATCCCCGGAGGACAGCCGGCAATCAGCCCCAGCATTTT
TRBD2 NA TRBJ2-5 TRBV7-9 CASSSGTKQETQYF TGTGCCAGCAGCTCCGGGACTAAGCAAGAGACCCAGTACTTC
NA NA TRBJ2-1 TRBV7-8 CASSQVRGDSYNEQFF TGTGCCAGCAGCCAGGTTAGGGGGGACTCCTACAATGAGCAGTTCTTC
NA NA TRBJ2-5 TRBV19 CASRGAEGFGETQYF TGTGCCAGTAGGGGGGCAGAAGGTTTTGGAGAGACCCAGTACTTC
NA NA TRBJ1-2 TRBV11-2 CASSPRTEYYGYTF TGTGCCAGCAGCCCCCGGACGGAGTACTATGGCTACACCTTC
NA NA TRBJ2-1 TRBV5-1 CASSLSSGSSYNEQFF TGCGCCAGCAGCTTAAGTAGCGGCTCCTCCTACAATGAGCAGTTCTTC
NA NA TRBJ1-1 TRBV6-4 CASSAGGSEAFF TGTGCCAGCAGTGCGGGGGGGTCTGAAGCTTTCTTT
TRBD1 once TRBJ1-1 TRBV5-8 CASSSAGGGTEAFF TGTGCCAGCAGCAGCGCAGGGGGCGGGACTGAAGCTTTCTTT
TRBD1 NA TRBJ1-2 TRBV6-1 CASSESHRGTGGYTF TGTGCCAGCAGTGAAAGTCACAGGGGGACGGGTGGCTACACCTTC
NA NA TRBJ1-2 TRBV29-1 CSVRSPEGGGYTF TGCAGCGTTCGCTCCCCGGAGGGTGGTGGCTACACCTTC
NA NA TRBJ2-5 TRBV4-3 CASSQDLSRETQYF TGCGCCAGCAGCCAAGATCTGAGTCGGGAGACCCAGTACTTC